This T cell receptor beta chain was captured by sequencing in a study of blood T cell repertoires in COVID-19. Profiling relied on immunoSEQ multiplex PCR, and the TCRdb table lists in-frame clones only, not all of them. This table has roughly 330,000 clones, more than 75% appearing once. The length of the CDR3 is 14 residues. V shed 7 bases and J shed 1 base, with 12 bases lying between them. Looked up from germline, CDR1 is SNHLY and CDR2 is FYNNEI. J is TRBJ2-3 and V is TRBV2; possibly TRBD1 for D (5 bases). The receptor comes from a woman aged 45 to 65 with acute or convalescent COVID-19. Sequenced: peripheral blood. CDR3 nucleotide sequence: TGTGCCAGCATTAACTGGGGCGGCACAGATACGCAGTATTTT. It encodes CASINWGGTDTQYF.